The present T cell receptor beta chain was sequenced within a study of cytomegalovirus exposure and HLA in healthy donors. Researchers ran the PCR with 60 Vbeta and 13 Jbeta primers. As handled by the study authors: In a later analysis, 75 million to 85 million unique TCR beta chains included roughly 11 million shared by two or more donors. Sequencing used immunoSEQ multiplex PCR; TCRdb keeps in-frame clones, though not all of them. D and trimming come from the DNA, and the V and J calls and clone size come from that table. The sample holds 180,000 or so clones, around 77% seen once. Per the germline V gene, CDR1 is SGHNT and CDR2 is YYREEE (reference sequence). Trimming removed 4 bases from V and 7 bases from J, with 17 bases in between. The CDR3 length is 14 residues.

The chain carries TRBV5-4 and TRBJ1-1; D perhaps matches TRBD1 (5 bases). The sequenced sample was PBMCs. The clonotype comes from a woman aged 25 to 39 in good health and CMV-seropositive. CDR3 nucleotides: TGTGCCAGCAGCAAACGGGGGGGGGAGGGTGAAGCTTTCTTT. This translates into CASSKRGGEGEAFF. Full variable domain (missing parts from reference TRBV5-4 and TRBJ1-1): ETGVTQSPTHLIKTRGQQVTLRCSSQSGHNTVSWYQQALGQGPQFIFQYYREEENGRGNFPPRFSGLQFPNYSSELNVNALELDDSALYLCASSKRGGEGEAFFGQGTRLTVV.